The 27 T cell receptor beta chains reported below all come from one sample, sequenced in a study of human T cells and chemical hapten exposure. The time point was: healthy volunteer bleed at 6 weeks. The template was total RNA from unfractionated whole blood. TCRdb called the RACE reads again in MiXCR, with one record for every CDR3 protein. The data show about 79,000 distinct CDR3 sequences, about 8.7% seen once. Sequencing was performed on whole blood. The receptors come from a male donor in good health. Some clones in this sample may be carry-over from other donors' samples.

This clonotype was counted many times. The chain has TRBV6-5 and TRBJ2-7, with D possibly TRBD1 on 5 matching bases. The germline CDR1 and CDR2 sequences are MNHEY and SVGAGI. The V gene lost 8 bases and the J gene lost 0 bases, with 8 bases spanning the gap. This CDR3 spans 12 amino acids. CDR3 sequence (DNA): TGTGCCAGCGGGGCGGACTCCTACGAGCAGTACTTC. Translating it yields CASGADSYEQYF.

The table lists this clonotype with many counts. The chain is built from TRBV27 and TRBJ1-5; D uncertain. The V end was cut by 3 bases, the J end by 3 bases, with 3 bases between. The germline V gene encodes CDR1 MNHEY and CDR2 SMNVEV (reference sequence). There are 12 residues in the CDR3. The CDR3 nucleotides are TGTGCCAGCAGTTTTCCCAATCAGCCCCAGCATTTT. This encodes CASSFPNQPQHF.

Many counts were recorded for this clonotype. V usage is TRBV2 and J usage is TRBJ1-4; D is ambiguous. The V gene lost 4 bases and the J gene lost 5 bases, with 8 bases spanning the gap. Per germline, CDR1 SNHLY and CDR2 FYNNEI. The CDR3 is 13 amino acids. The chain's CDR3 is CASSVLLNEKLFF. The CDR3 DNA follows: TGTGCCAGCAGTGTCTTGTTAAATGAAAAACTGTTTTTT. Using reference TRBV2 and TRBJ1-4 for the parts outside the CDR3, the full variable domain is EPEVTQTPSHQVTQMGQEVILRCVPISNHLYFYWYRQILGQKVEFLVSFYNNEISEKSEIFDDQFSVERPDGSNFTLKIRSTKLEDSAMYFCASSVLLNEKLFFGSGTQLSVL.

This clonotype was observed at least ten times. The chain is built from TRBV5-5 and TRBJ2-1, with 10 bases lining up with TRBD2. Losses at the gene ends were 7 bases for V and 8 bases for J; bases not matched to a gene: 21. The germline gives CDR1 SGHKS, CDR2 YYEKEE (reference sequence). CDR3 length equals 18 residues. Here the CDR3 reads CASVQGRASGSLVDEQFF. The CDR3 bases are TGTGCCAGCGTACAGGGTCGGGCTAGCGGGAGTCTAGTGGATGAGCAGTTCTTC.

This clonotype has more than one count but fewer than ten. The chain couples TRBV6-2 or TRBV6-3 to TRBJ2-3; possible D gene TRBD2, 6 bases. The V and J ends lost 7 bases and 0 bases respectively, with 14 bases between them. CDR1 and CDR2 (germline): MNHEY, SVGEGT. The CDR3 is 15 residues long. CDR3 in amino acids: CASKTLGTSTDTQYF. The CDR3 DNA sequence: TGTGCCAGCAAGACCCTGGGGACTAGCACAGATACGCAGTATTTT.

The J gene is TRBJ2-7, the V gene TRBV6-5; a weak D match, TRBD1 (6 bases). The CDR3 contains 16 residues. V gave up 0 bases and J gave up 2 bases, with 14 bases separating them. CDR1 and CDR2 (germline): MNHEY, SVGAGI. CDR3 nucleotide sequence: TGTGCCAGCAGTTACTCCCTCTCCAGGGGAGCCTACGAGCAGTACTTC. Amino acid sequence: CASSYSLSRGAYEQYF.

This chain connects TRBV14 to TRBJ2-1, with 14 bases matching TRBD2. Germline assignment: CDR1 SGHDN and CDR2 FVKESK. This CDR3 is 17 amino acids long. V lost 0 bases to trimming and J lost 6 bases; unmatched junction nucleotides: 4. The CDR3 loop is CASSQDWGLAGVNEQFF. CDR3 sequence (DNA): TGTGCCAGCAGCCAAGATTGGGGACTAGCGGGAGTCAATGAGCAGTTCTTC.

This clonotype was counted a few times. The chain uses TRBV5-4 and TRBJ1-3; no reliable D call. Germline V gene sequence: CDR1 SGHNT, CDR2 YYREEE (reference sequence). The CDR3 contains 14 residues. Trimming left V 3 bases short and J 7 bases short, with 14 bases between. CDR3 DNA sequence: TGTGCCAGCAGCTCGGATGCGGGCTCCAACACCATATATTTT. This codes for CASSSDAGSNTIYF.

The table lists this clonotype with many counts. This chain connects TRBV3-1 to TRBJ2-5; unclear D gene. V lost 1 base, J lost 4 bases, and 16 bases lay in between. Looked up from germline, CDR1 is LGHDT and CDR2 is YNNKEL (reference sequence). This CDR3 region has 16 residues. The DNA of the CDR3 is TGTGCCAGCAGCCAAGGTTGGCACTTAGATGCAGAGACCCAGTACTTC. It yields the protein CASSQGWHLDAETQYF.

This chain joins TRBV12-3 or TRBV12-4 and TRBJ2-1; D is unclear. The CDR3 has 14 amino acids. V shed 6 bases and J shed 1 base, with 10 bases lying between them. CDR3 sequence reads: CASSLSRSYNEQFF. CDR3 DNA: TGTGCCAGCAGCCTTAGTAGGTCCTACAATGAGCAGTTCTTC.

The chain combines TRBV4-1 with TRBJ2-7; perhaps TRBD2 as D (6 bases). Trimming removed 5 bases from V and 6 bases from J, with 20 bases in between. The CDR3 is 15 amino acids. Germline V gives CDR1 MGHRA, CDR2 YSYEKL. CDR3 sequence: CASSTHESQGGEQYF. DNA for the CDR3: TGCGCCAGCAGCACCCATGAGAGTCAGGGAGGCGAGCAGTACTTC.

This clonotype was picked up many times. CDR3 DNA: TGTGCCAGCAGTACCCTAAGACGGCAGGGGAAGACAGATACGCAGTATTTT. It yields the protein CASSTLRRQGKTDTQYF. V is TRBV2 and J is TRBJ2-3; TRBD1 is a possible D gene (6 bases). V lost 5 bases and J lost 3, with 21 bases in between. The CDR3 loop spans 17 amino acids. Germline CDR1 reads SNHLY; CDR2 reads FYNNEI.

This clonotype counts as medium-sized. The chain carries TRBV27 and TRBJ2-2; the D is unclear. Germline CDR1 and CDR2: MNHEY and SMNVEV (reference sequence). V lost 6 bases, J lost 4 bases, and 9 bases lay in between. There are 13 residues in the CDR3. CDR3 nucleotide sequence: TGTGCCAGCAGCCCCACCTTCACCGGGGAGCTGTTTTTT. Translated: CASSPTFTGELFF.

This clonotype has ten or more counts. CDR3 sequence reads: CSASESGDEQFF. DNA for the CDR3: TGCAGCGCCTCCGAGTCGGGAGACGAGCAGTTCTTC. This chain links TRBV29-1 with TRBJ2-1, with D tentatively TRBD2 (6 bases). Trimming cost V 7 bases and J 10 bases, with 17 bases left between them. The CDR3 totals 12 residues. Germline lookup yields CDR1 SQVTM and CDR2 ANQGSEA.

The V call is TRBV29-1, the J call TRBJ2-7, with D uncertain. V was shortened by 2 bases and J by 4 bases, with 6 bases between the two germline ends. Looked up from germline, CDR1 is SQVTM and CDR2 is ANQGSEA. This CDR3 has 11 residues. CDR3 residues: CSVEQEYEQYF. The CDR3 bases are TGCAGCGTTGAACAGGAGTACGAGCAGTACTTC.

Many counts were recorded for this clonotype. CDR3 in DNA: TGTGCCAGCAGTGCACAGGGGGGCGAGACTGAAGCTTTCTTT. This translates into CASSAQGGETEAFF. J is TRBJ1-1 and V is TRBV7-2; 8 bases agree with TRBD1. The CDR3 consists of 14 residues. CDR1 and CDR2 (germline): SGHTA, FQGNSA. Trimming cost V 6 bases and J 5 bases; bases outside gene matches: 8.

This clonotype was counted many times. This sequence joins TRBV6-5 and TRBJ1-4, with D unclear. Trimming left V 4 bases short and J 7 bases short, with 13 bases between. This CDR3 region has 14 residues. In germline, CDR1 is MNHEY, CDR2 SVGAGI. The CDR3 nucleotides read TGTGCCAGCAGTTTGACATTGCCTATTGAAAAACTGTTTTTT. The encoded protein is CASSLTLPIEKLFF.

This clonotype was observed a few times. The chain is built from TRBV7-9 and TRBJ1-1; D is unresolved. Deletions cut 5 bases from V and 5 bases from J, with 21 bases between. The CDR3 consists of 16 residues. The germline V gene encodes CDR1 SEHNR and CDR2 FQNEAQ (reference sequence). As DNA, the CDR3 is TGTGCCAGCAGCAGCCAAGTGGGGAATTCGAAAACTGAAGCTTTCTTT. Translated, it gives CASSSQVGNSKTEAFF.

This clonotype was observed at least ten times. The rearrangement links TRBV7-6 to TRBJ2-3; perhaps TRBD1 as D (6 bases). Germline CDR1 SGHVS, CDR2 FNYEAQ. This CDR3 contains 15 residues. Trimming pared 0 bases from V and 2 bases from J, leaving 9 bases between. In nucleotides, the CDR3 is TGTGCCAGCAGCTTAGCCCCAGGGGTCACAGATACGCAGTATTTT. Its protein product is CASSLAPGVTDTQYF. Using reference TRBV7-6 and TRBJ2-3 for the parts outside the CDR3, the full variable domain is GAGVSQSPRYKVTKRGQDVALRCDPISGHVSLYWYRQALGQGPEFLTYFNYEAQQDKSGLPNDRFSAERPEGSISTLTIQRTEQRDSAMYRCASSLAPGVTDTQYFGPGTRLTVL.

The chain employs TRBV5-6 and TRBJ2-2; tentatively, D is TRBD1 (6 bases). CDR1 SGHDT and CDR2 YYEEEE come from the germline V gene. CDR3 length: 14 amino acids. Trimming shortened V by 4 bases and J by 1 base, and 8 bases separated the two germline ends. In DNA form, the CDR3 reads TGTGCCAGCAGCAACAGGGTGAACACCGGGGAGCTGTTTTTT. Its protein product is CASSNRVNTGELFF.

J is TRBJ2-5 and V is TRBV6-5; 9 nucleotides line up with TRBD1. Trimming at V came to 6 bases and at J to 2 bases, leaving 7 bases not matched to a gene. CDR3 size: 15 residues. The germline V gene encodes CDR1 MNHEY and CDR2 SVGAGI. The CDR3 reads CASRPAGTGQETQYF. The CDR3 coding sequence is TGTGCCAGCAGGCCCGCCGGGACAGGGCAAGAGACCCAGTACTTC.

V is TRBV3-1 and J is TRBJ1-1; 7 bases match TRBD1. Germline V gene sequence: CDR1 LGHDT, CDR2 YNNKEL (reference sequence). The trim removed 5 bases at V and 7 bases at J, leaving 7 bases unmatched. This CDR3 comprises 13 residues. The CDR3 protein is CASSKRGTDEAFF. In DNA form, the CDR3 reads TGTGCCAGCAGCAAAAGGGGGACAGATGAAGCTTTCTTT.

The chain links TRBV11-2 to TRBJ2-3; D is unresolved. The CDR3 contains 13 residues. The germline V gene encodes CDR1 SGHAT and CDR2 FQNNGV. V lost 0 bases and J 5 bases, leaving 6 bases between the germline ends. In DNA form, the CDR3 reads TGTGCCAGCAGCTTAGATGCCGGAGATACGCAGTATTTT. Its translation: CASSLDAGDTQYF.

This clonotype has a handful of counts. The rearrangement joins TRBV29-1 to TRBJ1-1, with D possibly TRBD1 on 6 matching bases. Germline V gene lookup returns CDR1 SQVTM and CDR2 ANQGSEA. The CDR3 runs to 13 residues. V was trimmed by 6 bases and J by 1 base, leaving 12 bases between them. CDR3 bases: TGCAGCGTCGGGACAAGACCGAACACTGAAGCTTTCTTT. Encoded protein: CSVGTRPNTEAFF.

The CDR3 loop is CASSIRTSGSGVKETQYF. As DNA, the CDR3 is TGTGCCAGTAGTATAAGGACTAGCGGGAGTGGGGTCAAAGAGACCCAGTACTTC. The rearrangement uses TRBV19 and TRBJ2-5; the match to TRBD2 covers 13 bases. This CDR3 is built from 18 residues. Germline V gene sequence: CDR1 LNHDA, CDR2 SQIVND (reference sequence). V was clipped by 2 bases and J by 3 bases; unmatched bases: 9.

There are many counts of this clonotype. The J gene is TRBJ2-1, the V gene TRBV20-1; 7 nucleotides agree with TRBD2. Looked up from germline, CDR1 is DFQATT and CDR2 is SNEGSKA (reference sequence). Trimming removed 2 bases from V and 5 bases from J; junction bases left unmatched: 0. The length of the CDR3 is 12 residues. For the CDR3, the DNA is TGCAGTGCTAGACTAGCGGACAATGAGCAGTTCTTC. Protein: CSARLADNEQFF.

This clonotype was seen many times. This chain connects TRBV11-1 to TRBJ2-6; weak D call: TRBD2 (5 bases). CDR3 length: 16 residues. V was clipped by 1 base and J by 0 bases, with 7 bases between them. CDR1 is SGHAT and CDR2 is FQDESV in the germline V gene (reference sequence). CDR3 nucleotides: TGTGCCAGCAGCTTAGTCGGGAACTCTGGGGCCAACGTCCTGACTTTC. This translates into CASSLVGNSGANVLTF.